The T cell receptor beta chain described here comes from a study of T cells in localized non-small cell lung cancer. Repertoires were generated with immunoSEQ multiplex PCR, while TCRdb's copy carries only in-frame clones and drops some. The sample consists of around 25,000 clones, 80% to 90% of them appearing once. This CDR3 spans 15 amino acids. Germline lookup yields CDR1 SGHAT and CDR2 FQNNGV. With V trimmed by 5 bases and J by 9 bases, 12 bases remained unmatched. The sequenced sample was peripheral blood, obtained before any cancer treatment. V and J are TRBV11-2 and TRBJ2-1, with 8 bases aligning to TRBD1. The source of this sequence is a female donor at least 60 years old with stage I lung adenocarcinoma. CDR3: CASSPDRTGPGEQFF. The CDR3 DNA reads as TGTGCCAGCAGCCCGGACCGGACAGGGCCGGGTGAGCAGTTCTTC.